A single sample is the source of the 24 T cell receptor beta chains below, sequenced in a study of cytomegalovirus exposure and HLA in healthy donors. Primers: 60 Vbeta forward and 13 Jbeta reverse. The repertoire was sequenced with immunoSEQ multiplex PCR; TCRdb's copy has only in-frame clones and lacks some. The table records fewer than 200,000 clones, about three quarters of them present only once. The sequencing sample was made of PBMCs. The receptor source for this set is a man between 40 and 49 years old in good health and CMV-seronegative.

This clone was seen a handful of times. The gene calls are TRBV6-5 and TRBJ2-1; D remains ambiguous. The CDR3 runs to 12 residues. Germline CDR1 is MNHEY and CDR2 is SVGAGI. Trimming cost V 6 bases and J 10 bases, with 13 bases left between them. This CDR3 is CASSHVGFEQFF. DNA of the CDR3: TGTGCCAGCAGCCACGTCGGGTTCGAGCAGTTCTTC.

The chain links TRBV4-1 to TRBJ2-7; D is perhaps TRBD1 (5 bases). V lost 0 bases, J lost 3 bases, and 6 bases lay in between. Germline values: CDR1 MGHRA, CDR2 YSYEKL. This CDR3 spans 13 amino acids. CDR3 DNA sequence: TGCGCCAGCAGCCAAGATAGGGGCTACGAGCAGTACTTC. This encodes CASSQDRGYEQYF.

This chain connects TRBV29-1 to TRBJ2-2, with TRBD2 as a possible D gene (6 bases). The CDR3 consists of 14 residues. Germline loops: CDR1 SQVTM, CDR2 ANQGSEA. V dropped 5 bases and J dropped 3 bases, with 13 bases sitting between them. Written as DNA, the CDR3 is TGCAGCGTTCAGTTTCGCGGGGACACCGGGGAGCTGTTTTTT. Encoded protein: CSVQFRGDTGELFF.

J is TRBJ1-6 and V is TRBV7-9; D remains ambiguous. V was trimmed by 5 bases and J by 0 bases, leaving 14 bases between them. Per germline, CDR1 SEHNR and CDR2 FQNEAQ (reference sequence). CDR3 length: 17 residues. The CDR3 nucleotides are TGTGCCAGCAGCCCCGGGATAGGAAGCTCCTATAATTCACCCCTCCACTTT. Translation gives CASSPGIGSSYNSPLHF.

This sequence joins TRBV19 and TRBJ2-1, with 9 bases identical to TRBD2. CDR3 length equals 16 residues. The trim removed 8 bases at V and 0 bases at J, leaving 8 bases unmatched. Germline V CDR1 and CDR2: LNHDA, SQIVND (reference sequence). The CDR3 sequence: CASQGVAGVSYNEQFF. The CDR3 DNA follows: TGTGCCAGTCAGGGGGTAGCGGGAGTCTCCTACAATGAGCAGTTCTTC.

The rearrangement links TRBV5-4 to TRBJ2-5; the match to TRBD2 covers 9 bases. Germline assignment: CDR1 SGHNT and CDR2 YYREEE (reference sequence). The CDR3 runs to 17 residues. With 0 bases clipped from V and 2 bases from J, the junction kept 8 bases outside the gene matches. This CDR3 is CASSLDGRGGGQETQYF. DNA of the CDR3: TGTGCCAGCAGCTTGGATGGGCGCGGGGGGGGTCAAGAGACCCAGTACTTC.

The chain carries TRBV19 and TRBJ1-1, with 9 positions matching TRBD1. Germline V gene data show CDR1 as LNHDA and CDR2 as SQIVND (reference sequence). Unmatched junction bases numbered 7, after V lost 5 bases and J lost 0 bases. The length of the CDR3 is 16 residues. The CDR3 DNA follows: TGTGCCAGTAGTCCCAGACAGGGGGGGGTGAACACTGAAGCTTTCTTT. This translates into CASSPRQGGVNTEAFF.

This chain joins TRBV27 and TRBJ2-7; possibly TRBD2 for D (6 bases). Looked up from germline, CDR1 is MNHEY and CDR2 is SMNVEV (reference sequence). Trimming shortened V by 6 bases and J by 3 bases, and 21 bases separated the two germline ends. The CDR3 has 16 residues. The CDR3 loop is CASSNLLGGDVYEQYF. The CDR3 bases are TGTGCCAGCAGCAACCTGCTCGGAGGGGACGTCTACGAGCAGTACTTC.

This sequence joins TRBV14 and TRBJ1-1, with no clear D. This CDR3 is 15 amino acids long. The V end lost 4 bases, the J end lost 3 bases, and 15 bases lay between the germline ends. The V gene's germline CDR1 is SGHDN and CDR2 FVKESK. The CDR3 protein is CASSPLFLSYTEAFF. The CDR3 coding sequence is TGTGCCAGCAGCCCCCTGTTTCTGAGTTACACTGAAGCTTTCTTT. Full variable domain (rest looked up from reference TRBV14 and TRBJ1-1): EAGVTQFPSHSVIEKGQTVTLRCDPISGHDNLYWYRRVMGKEIKFLLHFVKESKQDESGMPNNRFLAERTGGTYSTLKVQPAELEDSGVYFCASSPLFLSYTEAFFGQGTRLTVV.

V is TRBV7-2 and J is TRBJ1-6; D is ambiguous. V shed 4 bases and J shed 3 bases, with 16 bases lying between them. Germline V lookup: CDR1 SGHTA, CDR2 FQGNSA. The CDR3 length is 17 residues. The CDR3 reads CASSSPNSNFYNSPLHF. As DNA, the CDR3 is TGTGCCAGCAGCTCTCCCAATAGTAACTTCTATAATTCACCCCTCCACTTT.

V usage is TRBV11-2 and J usage is TRBJ2-3, with a tentative D call TRBD1 (6 bases). Trimming removed 4 bases from V and 0 bases from J, with 20 bases in between. Germline-derived CDR1 and CDR2 are SGHAT and FQNNGV. CDR3 length: 18 residues. The CDR3 DNA reads as TGTGCCAGCAGCTCAAACACCGGGACACGTACAAGCACAGATACGCAGTATTTT. This translates into CASSSNTGTRTSTDTQYF.

A single count supports this clone. The chain links TRBV10-3 to TRBJ2-2; tentatively, D is TRBD1 (6 bases). V lost 6 bases and J lost 4, with 15 bases in between. CDR1 is ENHRY and CDR2 is SYGVKD in the germline V gene. This CDR3 spans 15 amino acids. CDR3 sequence (DNA): TGTGCCATCAGGGAGGACAGCCAGTCCACCGGGGAGCTGTTTTTT. Protein sequence: CAIREDSQSTGELFF.

V and J are TRBV19 and TRBJ2-3, with 8 bases lining up with TRBD1. This CDR3 comprises 14 residues. V shed 7 bases and J 5 bases; nucleotides not matched to a gene: 8. Germline V lookup: CDR1 LNHDA, CDR2 SQIVND (reference sequence). CDR3 sequence: CASIGQGRGDTQYF. For the CDR3, the DNA is TGTGCCAGTATAGGACAGGGAAGAGGAGATACGCAGTATTTT.

This clone has a handful of counts. The rearrangement joins TRBV7-6 to TRBJ2-4, with D perhaps TRBD1 (6 bases). V lost 5 bases and J lost 7, with 12 bases in between. Germline V lookup: CDR1 SGHVS, CDR2 FNYEAQ. The CDR3 extends over 13 amino acids. In DNA form, the CDR3 reads TGTGCCAGCAGCCCAGGGGTTGGGAACATTCAGTACTTC. Amino acids: CASSPGVGNIQYF.

J is TRBJ2-7 and V is TRBV7-6; 7 positions agree with TRBD1. The CDR3 spans 16 residues. Germline CDR1 is SGHVS and CDR2 is FNYEAQ. The V gene end was trimmed by 5 bases and the J gene end by 3 bases; junction bases not matched to a gene: 13. CDR3 nucleotides: TGTGCCAGCAGCCCTCGACAGGGACCCTTCCTCTACGAGCAGTACTTC. Protein: CASSPRQGPFLYEQYF.

This clone was counted a few times. V gene TRBV27 combines with J gene TRBJ1-1; unclear D gene. The CDR3 loop spans 12 amino acids. CDR1 and CDR2 from the germline V gene are MNHEY and SMNVEV (reference sequence). V gave up 6 bases and J gave up 11 bases, with 16 bases separating them. CDR3 nucleotide sequence: TGTGCCAGCAGCCTATCGGGAGGGAGTGCTTTCTTT. This sequence encodes CASSLSGGSAFF.

The chain combines TRBV7-9 with TRBJ2-5; D call uncertain. The J call may be faulty, since TRBJ2-7 better matches the DNA end. CDR1 is SEHNR, CDR2 FQNEAQ, per germline (reference sequence). CDR3 size: 12 residues. In DNA, the CDR3 is TGTGCCAGCAGCTTAGCGCCCTACGAGCAGTACTTC. Translated, it gives CASSLAPYEQYF.

The chain recombines TRBV4-3 with TRBJ1-4; 9 nucleotides match TRBD1. The trim removed 0 bases at V and 7 bases at J, leaving 6 bases unmatched. The CDR3 is made up of 16 amino acids. The germline V gene encodes CDR1 LGHNA and CDR2 YSLEER. CDR3 sequence (DNA): TGCGCCAGCAGCCAAGATGTAGGACAGGGGATTGAAAAACTGTTTTTT. It yields the protein CASSQDVGQGIEKLFF.

V gene TRBV7-9 combines with J gene TRBJ2-2; unclear D gene. This CDR3 spans 15 amino acids. Germline assignment: CDR1 SEHNR and CDR2 FQNEAQ (reference sequence). Trimming took 1 base from V and 0 from J, leaving 6 bases between them. CDR3 DNA: TGTGCCAGCAGCTTAGGTACTCCGAACACCGGGGAGCTGTTTTTT. Its protein product is CASSLGTPNTGELFF.

The V gene is TRBV7-9, the J gene TRBJ1-3; 7 nucleotides line up with TRBD1. Germline loops: CDR1 SEHNR, CDR2 FQNEAQ (reference sequence). The CDR3 consists of 16 residues. V lost 4 bases, J lost 0 bases, and 6 bases stayed unmatched. The CDR3 reads CASSSRTGYSGNTIYF. The CDR3 DNA is TGTGCCAGCAGCTCCAGGACAGGTTACTCTGGAAACACCATATATTTT. Drawing the rest from reference TRBV7-9 and TRBJ1-3, the complete variable domain is DTGVSQNPRHKITKRGQNVTFRCDPISEHNRLYWYRQTLGQGPEFLTYFQNEAQLEKSRLLSDRFSAERPKGSFSTLEIQRTEQGDSAMYLCASSSRTGYSGNTIYFGEGSWLTVV.

V and J are TRBV7-9 and TRBJ2-7; 8 bases line up with TRBD2. From germline, CDR1 is SEHNR and CDR2 FQNEAQ (reference sequence). The CDR3 has 14 residues. J lost 0 bases, V lost 5 bases, and 3 bases had no gene match. This CDR3 reads CASSPLAGSYEQYF. The CDR3 bases are TGTGCCAGCAGCCCGCTAGCGGGCTCCTACGAGCAGTACTTC.

The chain combines TRBV15 with TRBJ2-1, with 8 bases aligning to TRBD1. The CDR3 is made up of 11 amino acids. CDR1 is LNHNV, CDR2 YYDKDF, per germline (reference sequence). Trimming took 5 bases from V and 16 from J; bases not matched to a gene: 7. The chain's CDR3 is CATSGKTGDFF. The CDR3, as DNA: TGTGCCACCAGCGGAAAGACAGGGGACTTCTTC. Using reference TRBV15 and TRBJ2-1 for the parts outside the CDR3, the full variable domain is DAMVIQNPRYQVTQFGKPVTLSCSQTLNHNVMYWYQQKSSQAPKLLFHYYDKDFNNEADTPDNFQSRRPNTSFCFLDIRSPGLGDTAMYLCATSGKTGDFFGPGTRLTVL.

The chain is built from TRBV7-2 and TRBJ1-1, with unresolved D. Trimming removed 1 base at V and 1 base at J, with 10 bases between. The CDR3 has 15 amino acids. Looked up from germline, CDR1 is SGHTA and CDR2 is FQGNSA. The CDR3 reads CASSLGLAENTEAFF. In DNA form, the CDR3 reads TGTGCCAGCAGCTTAGGGTTGGCAGAGAACACTGAAGCTTTCTTT.

This chain connects TRBV9 to TRBJ2-6, with TRBD1 identical over 8 bases. V was pared by 4 bases and J by 0 bases, with 9 bases of the junction left unmatched. Germline V gene lookup returns CDR1 SGDLS and CDR2 YYNGEE. The CDR3 length is 18 residues. CDR3 in amino acids: CASSTLGQDLSGANVLTF. In nucleotides, the CDR3 is TGTGCCAGCAGCACCCTGGGACAGGACCTCTCTGGGGCCAACGTCCTGACTTTC.